This TCR beta chain derives from a study of graft-versus-host responses after intestinal transplantation. As for the study in general: Each recipient received a multivisceral, liver-intestinal, or isolated intestinal graft. All recipients got anti-thymocyte globulin induction, then tacrolimus and steroids for roughly three years.

V was trimmed by 4 bases and J by 6 bases, leaving 17 bases between them. The CDR3 loop spans 14 amino acids. Germline V gives CDR1 SQVTM, CDR2 ANQGSEA. Remarks on this clone: Its antigen is not identified.

Whole-study findings and limits: The highest levels of circulating GvH clones went along with early declines in HvG clones after transplant. GvH clones appeared in recipient marrow, some first in ileum or blood.

Clones were read by immunoSEQ multiplex PCR, and TCRdb kept only the in-frame ones, dropping some. This table has 110,000 to 150,000 clones, around 90% appearing once. The chain is built from TRBV29-1 and TRBJ2-3; perhaps TRBD2 as D (5 bases). Specimen: unstimulated CD4+ T cells sorted from spleen or lymph node cells, collected before intestinal transplant. This TCR came from a human donor who received an intestinal transplant. CDR3 sequence (DNA): TGCAGCGTTGTACGGTGGGAGCAGGCGGATACGCAGTATTTT. The encoded protein is CSVVRWEQADTQYF.